These 23 T cell receptor beta chains share one sample of origin, sequenced in a study of blood T cell repertoires in COVID-19. Assay used: immunoSEQ multiplex PCR; TCRdb lists only in-frame clones, some missing. This sample carries under 95,000 clones, roughly 86% of them seen once, and the ten largest clones take around 6.7%. The sequenced material came from peripheral blood. Receptors were obtained from a woman aged 45 to 65 with acute or convalescent COVID-19.

This clone was seen a single time. The J gene is TRBJ1-1, the V gene TRBV27; D might be TRBD1 (5 bases). V was cut by 7 bases and J by 0 bases, with 18 bases left in between. Germline CDR1 reads MNHEY; CDR2 reads SMNVEV (reference sequence). The CDR3 has 16 amino acids. The CDR3 is CASTPQARVMNTEAFF. The CDR3 DNA sequence: TGTGCCAGCACCCCACAGGCAAGAGTAATGAACACTGAAGCTTTCTTT.

V is TRBV5-1 and J is TRBJ2-1, with TRBD2 matching 14 bases. J gave up 8 bases and V 4 bases, and 5 bases lay outside the gene matches. Germline V gene sequence: CDR1 SGHRS, CDR2 YFSETQ. This CDR3 is built from 15 residues. The CDR3, as DNA: TGCGCCAGCAGCCCTAGGACTAGCGGGGGGTATGAGCAGTTCTTC. Protein: CASSPRTSGGYEQFF. The variable domain in full, with the rest retrieved from reference TRBV5-1 and TRBJ2-1, is KAGVTQTPRYLIKTRGQQVTLSCSPISGHRSVSWYQQTPGQGLQFLFEYFSETQRNKGNFPGRFSGRQFSNSRSEMNVSTLELGDSALYLCASSPRTSGGYEQFFGPGTRLTVL.

The V and J genes are TRBV6-5 and TRBJ2-7; possibly TRBD1 for D (6 bases). The ends were cut back, 5 bases at V and 3 bases at J, with 14 bases in the middle. CDR3 length equals 14 residues. Germline-derived CDR1 and CDR2 are MNHEY and SVGAGI. CDR3 protein: CASSTGQTNYEQYF. CDR3 sequence (DNA): TGTGCCAGCAGTACCGGACAGACCAACTACGAGCAGTACTTC.

The rearrangement joins TRBV18 to TRBJ1-1; D might be TRBD1 (6 bases). The CDR3 consists of 14 residues. The germline CDR1 and CDR2 sequences are KGHSH and LQKENI. V lost 0 bases and J lost 7, with 12 bases in between. The CDR3 loop is CASSPPWGQGEAFF. CDR3 DNA sequence: TGTGCCAGCTCACCACCCTGGGGGCAGGGTGAAGCTTTCTTT.

V gene TRBV19 combines with J gene TRBJ1-1; 7 bases are a match to TRBD1. Looked up from germline, CDR1 is LNHDA and CDR2 is SQIVND (reference sequence). The CDR3 sequence is 16 residues long. Trimming removed 6 bases from V and 0 bases from J; junction bases left unmatched: 10. CDR3 residues: CASSRQGSPMNTEAFF. DNA for the CDR3: TGTGCCAGTAGCAGACAGGGATCCCCCATGAACACTGAAGCTTTCTTT.

This clone showed up just a few times. This sequence joins TRBV10-3 and TRBJ1-2, with 10 bases aligning to TRBD1. The CDR3 consists of 13 residues. The V gene end was trimmed by 7 bases and the J gene end by 6 bases; junction bases not matched to a gene: 5. Germline V gene lookup returns CDR1 ENHRY and CDR2 SYGVKD. CDR3 protein: CAITGTGVDGYTF. CDR3 bases: TGTGCCATCACTGGGACAGGGGTCGATGGCTACACCTTC.

This chain links TRBV24-1 with TRBJ2-3; D not certain. Germline CDR1 and CDR2: KGHDR and SFDVKD. The length of the CDR3 is 16 residues. The ends were cut back, 3 bases at V and 0 bases at J, with 12 bases in the middle. CDR3 amino acids: CATSDPGKTSTDTQYF. CDR3 in DNA: TGTGCCACCAGTGATCCCGGTAAGACTAGCACAGATACGCAGTATTTT.

The V and J genes are TRBV7-6 and TRBJ2-3, with 8 nucleotides matching TRBD1. This CDR3 is 15 amino acids long. Per germline, CDR1 SGHVS and CDR2 FNYEAQ. V dropped 4 bases and J dropped 2; count of bases not matched to a gene: 5. This chain's CDR3 is CASSSTGAFTDTQYF. The CDR3 nucleotides are TGTGCCAGCAGCTCGACAGGGGCTTTCACAGATACGCAGTATTTT.

The V call is TRBV12-3 or TRBV12-4, the J call TRBJ1-1, with a tentative D call TRBD1 (6 bases). The CDR3 extends over 11 amino acids. V was pared by 7 bases and J by 11 bases, with 14 bases between. The CDR3 protein is CASIRQERAFF. The CDR3 DNA is TGTGCCAGCATTAGACAGGAAAGGGCTTTCTTT.

The V call is TRBV3-1 (or the pseudogene TRBV3-2), the J call TRBJ2-7; D is uncertain. Trimming removed 0 bases at V and 6 bases at J, with 12 bases between. The CDR3 runs 14 residues. CDR1 is LGHDT, CDR2 YNNKEL, per germline (reference sequence). CDR3 residues: CASSQDLSTAEQYF. The CDR3 nucleotides read TGTGCCAGCAGCCAAGACTTGTCCACTGCCGAGCAGTACTTC.

The rearrangement joins TRBV30 to TRBJ1-6; weak D call: TRBD1 (6 bases). V lost 3 bases to trimming and J lost 10 bases, with 10 bases between them. The CDR3 length is 12 residues. The germline CDR1 and CDR2 sequences are GTSNPN and SVGIG (reference sequence). CDR3 sequence: CAWSRGSSPLHF. The CDR3 DNA reads as TGTGCCTGGAGCAGGGGTTCCTCACCCCTCCACTTT.

V is TRBV5-1 and J is TRBJ1-6; D is possibly TRBD1 (6 bases). The CDR3 extends over 15 amino acids. Per germline, CDR1 SGHRS and CDR2 YFSETQ. V dropped 2 bases and J dropped 2 bases, with 8 bases sitting between them. The CDR3 region has the DNA TGCGCCAGCAGCTTCGAGGGGGCCTATAATTCACCCCTCCACTTT. Protein sequence: CASSFEGAYNSPLHF.

The chain uses TRBV19 and TRBJ1-5; D remains ambiguous. The ends were cut back, 7 bases at V and 6 bases at J, with 16 bases in the middle. The CDR3 has 14 amino acids. In germline, CDR1 is LNHDA, CDR2 SQIVND (reference sequence). The DNA for the CDR3 is TGTGCCAGTAATGTAGGACTAGGTATTCAGCCCCAGCATTTT. Protein product: CASNVGLGIQPQHF.

The chain carries TRBV6-2 or TRBV6-3 and TRBJ2-5, with 7 bases identical to TRBD1. The germline gives CDR1 MNHEY, CDR2 SVGEGT. V lost 2 bases to trimming and J lost 0 bases; unmatched junction nucleotides: 3. The CDR3 spans 15 residues. The chain's CDR3 is CASSYQDRYQETQYF. Written as DNA, the CDR3 is TGTGCCAGCAGTTACCAGGACAGGTACCAAGAGACCCAGTACTTC.

This chain joins TRBV28 and TRBJ2-7; 14 bases map to TRBD2. Germline-derived CDR1 and CDR2 are MDHEN and SYDVKM. V shed 7 bases, J shed 2 bases, and the junction held 7 bases outside the gene matches. CDR3 length equals 16 residues. The CDR3 region is CASTPTSGRGTYEQYF. The CDR3 bases are TGTGCCAGCACCCCGACTAGCGGGAGGGGAACCTACGAGCAGTACTTC.

The CDR3 here is CASRQGVTGELFF. CDR3 nucleotide sequence: TGTGCCAGCAGGCAGGGTGTAACCGGGGAGCTGTTTTTT. The chain recombines TRBV6-5 with TRBJ2-2; maybe TRBD1 (5 bases). Germline CDR1 MNHEY, CDR2 SVGAGI. This CDR3 contains 13 residues. V was cut by 6 bases and J by 5 bases, with 10 bases left in between.

The V and J genes are TRBV29-1 and TRBJ2-2, with D perhaps TRBD2 (6 bases). V was shortened by 4 bases and J by 4 bases, with 10 bases between the two germline ends. Germline lookup yields CDR1 SQVTM and CDR2 ANQGSEA. The CDR3 extends over 13 amino acids. As DNA, the CDR3 is TGCAGCGTTGCTCGCGGGGCCACCGGGGAGCTGTTTTTT. Amino acids: CSVARGATGELFF.

The V and J genes are TRBV5-4 and TRBJ1-5; tentatively, D is TRBD1 (5 bases). The CDR3 spans 14 residues. The germline gives CDR1 SGHNT, CDR2 YYREEE (reference sequence). V shed 0 bases and J shed 5 bases, with 9 bases lying between them. CDR3 sequence reads: CASSLGVGDQPQHF. The DNA of the CDR3 is TGTGCCAGCAGCTTGGGAGTAGGGGATCAGCCCCAGCATTTT.

The chain recombines TRBV2 with TRBJ2-7; the match to TRBD1 covers 9 bases. This CDR3 comprises 15 residues. V lost 4 bases to trimming and J lost 5 bases; unmatched junction nucleotides: 9. In germline, CDR1 is SNHLY, CDR2 FYNNEI. CDR3 residues: CASSVGGQGSHEQYF. In DNA, the CDR3 is TGTGCCAGCAGTGTGGGTGGACAGGGGTCACACGAGCAGTACTTC.

The rearrangement uses TRBV3-1 (or the pseudogene TRBV3-2) and TRBJ2-3, with 14 nucleotides matching TRBD2. The ends lost 1 base at V and 6 bases at J; junction bases unmatched: 0. This CDR3 contains 15 residues. The V gene's germline CDR1 is LGHDT and CDR2 YNNKEL (reference sequence). The CDR3 region is CASSQGLAGGDTQYF. The CDR3 nucleotides are TGTGCCAGCAGCCAAGGACTAGCGGGAGGGGATACGCAGTATTTT.

V is TRBV7-3 and J is TRBJ1-1, with D possibly being TRBD1 (5 bases). Per germline, CDR1 SGHTA and CDR2 FQGTGA. This CDR3 comprises 17 residues. The V and J ends lost 2 bases and 3 bases respectively, with 19 bases between them. In nucleotides, the CDR3 is TGTGCCAGCAGCTTAGAATCGGGGGTCATGACGGACACTGAAGCTTTCTTT. Amino acids: CASSLESGVMTDTEAFF.

The J gene is TRBJ1-4, the V gene TRBV6-5, with D perhaps matching TRBD1 (6 bases). The CDR3 has 12 amino acids. V was shortened by 6 bases and J by 5 bases, with 7 bases between the two germline ends. Germline V gene lookup returns CDR1 MNHEY and CDR2 SVGAGI. CDR3 sequence: CASRQGNEKLFF. CDR3 bases: TGTGCCAGCAGACAGGGAAATGAAAAACTGTTTTTT.

The chain is built from TRBV6-5 and TRBJ1-3, with 7 bases that match TRBD1. The ends lost 7 bases at V and 0 bases at J; junction bases unmatched: 6. CDR1 is MNHEY and CDR2 is SVGAGI in the germline V gene. This CDR3 region has 15 residues. This CDR3 reads CASTKTGISGNTIYF. The CDR3 coding sequence is TGTGCCAGCACAAAGACAGGGATCTCTGGAAACACCATATATTTT.